This TCR beta chain is drawn from a study of blood T cells in healthy people across ages. The second PCR ran roughly 7 to 11 cycles with a sample-barcoded 5' primer and J-beta primers. MiXCR, run by TCRdb on the 5' RACE reads, gives a single entry per CDR3 protein. Of about 620,000 distinct CDR3 sequences listed, around 20% are singletons. V lost 5 bases, J lost 1 base, and 18 bases lay in between. This CDR3 has 16 amino acids. Germline V CDR1 and CDR2: MNHEY, SMNVEV (reference sequence). This clonotype was observed a few times. The sequence came from a man between 65 and 85 years old in good health. The rearrangement joins TRBV27 to TRBJ2-7; D is possibly TRBD2 (6 bases). Sample: blood. The CDR3 coding sequence is TGTGCCAGCAGTCCATGGGCCCGCGGGGCGTCCTACGAGCAGTACTTC. Translation: CASSPWARGASYEQYF.